The T cell receptor (beta chain) described here comes from a study of T cell responses to AZD1222 COVID-19 vaccine. Assay: immunoSEQ multiplex PCR; the TCRdb copy retains only in-frame clones and omits some. The sample contains some 130,000 clones, approximately 92% of which appear only once. The CDR3 is 16 residues long. Germline assignment: CDR1 LNHDA and CDR2 SQIVND (reference sequence). V was clipped by 6 bases and J by 0 bases, with 15 bases between them. Overall study findings and caveats: Unmutated variant regions reportedly attract nearly half of all spike-specific TCRs. Seropositive at baseline were only five or six AZD1222 recipients. Vaccine-associated CD4 TCRs ranged over spike, dominating at 160-218 and 743-854. Donors were mostly white British, more females; clonal diversity possibly underestimated.

For this clone: Its specificity is not known.

Sequencing was performed on peripheral blood, taken 28 days after the second AZD1222 dose. The V and J genes are TRBV19 and TRBJ1-5, with TRBD1 as a possible D gene (5 bases). This sequence originates from an adult who received the AZD1222 COVID-19 vaccine. In DNA form, the CDR3 reads TGTGCCAGTAGCAGCCTTGGGGGGATTAGCAATCAGCCCCAGCATTTT. It translates to CASSSLGGISNQPQHF.